This T cell receptor beta chain is from a study of blood T cell repertoires in COVID-19. Study-wide background: Sites in the United States, Italy and Spain provided acute and convalescent COVID-19 samples. T cells, B-cell-depleted T cells, or PBMCs supplied cDNA or gDNA.

One Seattle source followed patients from active infection through their disease course. Germline values: CDR1 MNHEY, CDR2 SMNVEV (reference sequence). V lost 3 bases and J 3 bases, leaving 11 bases between the germline ends. The length of the CDR3 is 14 residues. Per the authors' pipeline: Reference gene primers were amplified, and this amplification served to estimate nucleated cell counts. The assay was immunoSEQ multiplex PCR, and TCRdb's table has in-frame clones only and misses some. V, J and clone size are taken as reported in that table, and D and trimming were inferred from the DNA itself. The sample lists under 200,000 clones, approximately 91% occurring once.

The TCR comes from a man aged 18-30 years with COVID-19, enrolled during active disease. The V call is TRBV27, the J call TRBJ1-2; D is unclear. Material: peripheral blood. CDR3 DNA: TGTGCCAGCAGTTTGGGCCCCAGCTACTATGGCTACACCTTC. The encoded protein is CASSLGPSYYGYTF.